The rows below give T cell receptor beta chains drawn from one sample of a study of cytomegalovirus exposure and HLA in healthy donors. Method: immunoSEQ multiplex PCR; TCRdb's copy keeps in-frame clones and lacks some. The sample has fewer than 200,000 clones, approximately 80% seen once; the top ten hold roughly 2.6%. Sequenced sample: PBMCs. The receptor source for this set is a woman aged 40 to 50 in good health and CMV-seropositive. The CDR3 runs from the conserved cysteine through the conserved F or W. A D gene is named only where the DNA matches it firmly. Rows give clone size only sometimes, using once, few, many, or a class for an expanded clone.

cdr3_nt cdr3_aa clone_size j_call v_call d_call
TGTGCCAGCAGTTTCCCCACAGGGAAGACTGAAGCTTTCTTT CASSFPTGKTEAFF NA TRBJ1-1 TRBV7-9 NA
TGCGCCAGCAGCCAAGGGGACAGGGCCCAAGAGACCCAGTACTTC CASSQGDRAQETQYF NA TRBJ2-5 TRBV4-3 TRBD1
TGTGCCTGGAGCCGAACCGGACAGCAAGAGACCCAGTACTTC CAWSRTGQQETQYF NA TRBJ2-5 TRBV30 NA
TGTGCCAGTAGTTACAGGGGGCCAGGGCAGCCCCAGCATTTT CASSYRGPGQPQHF once TRBJ1-5 TRBV19 TRBD1
TGCGCCAGCAGCATACTAGCGGTAAACTCCTACAATGAGCAGTTCTTC CASSILAVNSYNEQFF NA TRBJ2-1 TRBV5-1 TRBD2
TGTGCCAGCAGCTCCCGTATGGACAGGGGGACCCAGTACTTC CASSSRMDRGTQYF NA TRBJ2-5 TRBV7-2 TRBD1
TGTGCCATCAGAACACAGGGGGTGAACACTGAAGCTTTCTTT CAIRTQGVNTEAFF NA TRBJ1-1 TRBV10-3 TRBD1
TGCGCCACCAGCCGTGGACAGTCCTACGAGCAGTACTTC CATSRGQSYEQYF NA TRBJ2-7 TRBV10-1 NA
TGTGCCAGCAGCGAGAGATTGGGAGAAAGGGATAATGAAAAACTGTTTTTT CASSERLGERDNEKLFF few TRBJ1-4 TRBV7-9 NA
TGTGCCAGCAGCCGGGACAGGGGAACTGAAAAACTGTTTTTT CASSRDRGTEKLFF NA TRBJ1-4 TRBV7-8 TRBD1
TGTGCCATCAGTGAAGGACTAGCGGGAGGGAACATTCAGTACTTC CAISEGLAGGNIQYF NA TRBJ2-4 TRBV10-3 TRBD2
TGTGCCAGTAGTACCCGGGAGCTAAAATACGAGCAGTACTTC CASSTRELKYEQYF NA TRBJ2-7 TRBV19 NA
TGCGCCAGCAGCACCAGACAGGGCCCCGACAATGAGCAGTTCTTC CASSTRQGPDNEQFF NA TRBJ2-1 TRBV5-1 TRBD1
TGTGCCAGCAGTGAAATGGGACAGGGGGCCGGCTTCGAGCAGTACTTC CASSEMGQGAGFEQYF NA TRBJ2-7 TRBV6-1 TRBD1
TGTGCCAGCAGTGGCGGGCGTCGGACGGGGGAGACCCAGTACTTC CASSGGRRTGETQYF NA TRBJ2-5 TRBV2 NA
TGTGCCATCAGGGACAGGGGGAAAGAGACCCAGTACTTC CAIRDRGKETQYF NA TRBJ2-5 TRBV10-3 TRBD1
TGTGCCAGCAGTCGCCGGACAGGGGACACTGAAGCTTTCTTT CASSRRTGDTEAFF NA TRBJ1-1 TRBV6-5 TRBD1
TGTGCCAGCAGTTCTTCAGGACAGACTGGAAACACCATATATTTT CASSSSGQTGNTIYF few TRBJ1-3 TRBV7-9 NA
TGTGCCTGGAGACAAGGGGCCAACACAGATACGCAGTATTTT CAWRQGANTDTQYF NA TRBJ2-3 TRBV30 NA
TGTGCCAGCAGTCCCTCTAGCGGGGGCCTCCAAGAGACCCAGTACTTC CASSPSSGGLQETQYF NA TRBJ2-5 TRBV28 TRBD2
TGTGCCAGCAGCCCTTCAGGGGGAGGTATGAACACTGAAGCTTTCTTT CASSPSGGGMNTEAFF NA TRBJ1-1 TRBV4-2 TRBD1
TGTGCCAGCAGCTTAGGGGCTAGCGACGAGCAGTACTTC CASSLGASDEQYF once TRBJ2-7 TRBV11-3 NA
TGTTCCAGCAGAAGGGAGGATGAAAAACTGTTTTTT CSSRREDEKLFF NA TRBJ1-4 TRBV7-9 NA
TGTGCCAGCAGCTTGGACGGGAGCTCCTACAATGAGCAGTTCTTC CASSLDGSSYNEQFF NA TRBJ2-1 TRBV5-4 NA
TGCGCCAGCAGCTTGGCGGCAGGGGGCGCTTCACCCCTCCACTTT CASSLAAGGASPLHF NA TRBJ1-6 TRBV5-1 TRBD1
TGTGCCTGGAGTTTGGGCAGGGGCTCACCCCTCCACTTT CAWSLGRGSPLHF NA TRBJ1-6 TRBV30 NA
TGTGCCAGCAGTGAACTGGGGGCGCAAGGGGAGCTGTTTTTT CASSELGAQGELFF NA TRBJ2-2 TRBV2 NA
TGTGCCAGCAGCTACGGACAGATCACTGAAGCTTTCTTT CASSYGQITEAFF NA TRBJ1-1 TRBV14 NA
TGTGCCAGCAGCTCAAGGACAGGGAGCTCCTACAATGAGCAGTTCTTC CASSSRTGSSYNEQFF NA TRBJ2-1 TRBV7-7 TRBD1
TGTGCCAGCCAAACGGGGAGCACAGATACGCAGTATTTT CASQTGSTDTQYF NA TRBJ2-3 TRBV5-4 NA
TGCAGCGTTGCTTCTGGGACTTCGAACACTGAAGCTTTCTTT CSVASGTSNTEAFF NA TRBJ1-1 TRBV29-1 NA
TGCGCCAGCAGCCAAGGTCTGTCGGGGGGGGCCGCGGGTGAGCAGTTCTTC CASSQGLSGGAAGEQFF NA TRBJ2-1 TRBV4-1 TRBD2
TGTGCCAGCAGTTTATGGGGACAAACCTACGAGCAGTACTTC CASSLWGQTYEQYF once TRBJ2-7 TRBV28 NA
TGTGCCAGCAGTACATCCGGGACAGTACCCTACGAGCAGTACTTC CASSTSGTVPYEQYF once TRBJ2-7 TRBV28 TRBD1
TGTGCCAGTAGTATACAGGGGAGGCCCCAGCATTTT CASSIQGRPQHF NA TRBJ1-5 TRBV19 NA
TGTGCCATCAGTGAAGGCGGGGCGGGCCACGAGCAGTACTTC CAISEGGAGHEQYF NA TRBJ2-7 TRBV10-3 NA
TGTGCCAGTAGTATCGGAGGCGCTGCTAACTATGGCTACACCTTC CASSIGGAANYGYTF NA TRBJ1-2 TRBV19 NA
TGTGCCAGCAGCCGTCAGGGGGGTTTAGCCGGGGAGCTGTTTTTT CASSRQGGLAGELFF few TRBJ2-2 TRBV7-8 NA
TGTGCCAGTAGCAACGGGGACTATTCTTACGAGCAGTACTTC CASSNGDYSYEQYF NA TRBJ2-7 TRBV19 TRBD2
TGCGCCAGCAGCCAGTTCTCAGGGGATGGAGGCTACACCTTC CASSQFSGDGGYTF NA TRBJ1-2 TRBV4-3 NA
TGTGCCAGCAGCCTTGGAGTAGCCTCATACGAGCAGTACTTC CASSLGVASYEQYF NA TRBJ2-7 TRBV27 NA